This TCR beta chain is drawn from a study of monozygotic twins with inflammatory bowel disease. Study observations and caveats: Differing T cell subtypes remained indistinguishable.

TCRdb reworked the 5' RACE reads into one entry per CDR3 protein, no DNA. There are approximately 300,000 distinct CDR3 sequences in the sample, with roughly 5.2% held by the top ten. CDR1 LGHDT and CDR2 YNNKEL come from the germline V gene (reference sequence). The CDR3 has 16 amino acids. As regards this clonotype: Its specificity is not known.

The sample comprised blood. J is TRBJ2-1 and V is TRBV3-1; there is no DNA to check the TCRdb D call of TRBD2. The sequence was obtained from a human donor with ulcerative colitis or Crohn's disease, or a healthy co-twin of an affected twin (not recorded which). The CDR3 reads CASSQDRLAGGDEQFF.